This entry describes one T cell receptor beta chain. The antigen is unknown. These data are taken from a study of T cell responses to AZD1222 COVID-19 vaccine. The assay was immunoSEQ multiplex PCR, and TCRdb's table has in-frame clones only and misses some. The table shows 120,000 to 150,000 clones, with around 92% occurring only once. Study results and caveats: It should be noted that donors were predominantly white British and more often female, and clonal diversity was possibly underestimated. When two AZD1222 doses had been given, Spike-specific TCR breadth and depth rose. Sampling captured repertoires only after the peak T cell response. The study found vaccine-associated CD4 TCRs spanning spike, dominant at 160-218 and 743-854.

Trimming pared 5 bases from V and 2 bases from J, leaving 8 bases between. The CDR3 spans 13 residues. Germline V gene data show CDR1 as KGHDR and CDR2 as SFDVKD. The chain uses TRBV24-1 and TRBJ2-5; D may be TRBD1 (5 bases). This sequence originates from an adult in good health. Sequences were derived from peripheral blood, sampled on day 0 of AZD1222 vaccination. The CDR3 loop is CATSAGSQETQYF. CDR3 DNA: TGTGCCACCAGTGCAGGGTCGCAAGAGACCCAGTACTTC.